Listed here is a single T cell receptor (beta chain). Its target is unknown. This sample was taken from a study of tumor-infiltrating lymphocytes in localized non-small cell lung cancer. Study details: Some samples were collected after neoadjuvant chemotherapy; smokers, never-smokers and several histologies were included. Whole-study findings and limits: TCR sequencing covered a subset of patients with enough tissue. T-cell fraction did not differ between immunotypes IM1 and IM2. Tumor T-cell fraction from TCR sequencing was not associated with recurrence-free survival (p = 0.61).

Method: immunoSEQ multiplex PCR; TCRdb's copy keeps in-frame clones and lacks some. This table has around 25,000 clones, approximately 73% appearing once. The CDR3 contains 15 residues. The germline V gene encodes CDR1 SGHTA and CDR2 FQGNSA. V lost 1 base and J lost 4, with 8 bases in between. The clonotype comes from a human donor with non-small cell lung cancer. The sample was lung tumor tissue. The chain is built from TRBV7-2 and TRBJ1-6; D unclear. The CDR3 DNA follows: TGTGCCAGCAGCTTAGGACCGATTTATAATTCACCCCTCCACTTT. This translates into CASSLGPIYNSPLHF.